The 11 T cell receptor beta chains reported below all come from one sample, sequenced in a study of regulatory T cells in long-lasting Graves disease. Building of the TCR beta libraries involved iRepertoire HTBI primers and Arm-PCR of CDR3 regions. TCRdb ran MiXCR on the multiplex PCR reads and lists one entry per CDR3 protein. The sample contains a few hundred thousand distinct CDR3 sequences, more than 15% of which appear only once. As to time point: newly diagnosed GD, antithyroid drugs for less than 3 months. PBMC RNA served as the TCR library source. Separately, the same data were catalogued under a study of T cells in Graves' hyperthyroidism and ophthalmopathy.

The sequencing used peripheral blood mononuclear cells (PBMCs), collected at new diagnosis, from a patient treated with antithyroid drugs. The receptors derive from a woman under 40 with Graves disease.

CDR3 sequence (DNA): TGCGCCAGCAGCTTGGAGATGGTCGGGGGGGTCACAGATACGCAGTATTTT. Translating it yields CASSLEMVGGVTDTQYF. V and J are TRBV5-1 and TRBJ2-3, with 8 bases matching TRBD2. The V gene end was trimmed by 0 bases and the J gene end by 2 bases; junction bases not matched to a gene: 8. Germline CDR1 SGHRS, CDR2 YFSETQ. The CDR3 is made up of 17 amino acids. Variable domain in full (rest from reference TRBV5-1 and TRBJ2-3): KAGVTQTPRYLIKTRGQQVTLSCSPISGHRSVSWYQQTPGQGLQFLFEYFSETQRNKGNFPGRFSGRQFSNSRSEMNVSTLELGDSALYLCASSLEMVGGVTDTQYFGPGTRLTVL.

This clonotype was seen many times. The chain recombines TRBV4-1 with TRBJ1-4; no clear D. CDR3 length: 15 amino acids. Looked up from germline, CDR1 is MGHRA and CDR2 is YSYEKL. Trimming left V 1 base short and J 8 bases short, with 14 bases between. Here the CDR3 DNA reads TGCGCCAGCAGCCAAGCCGGGTCTGGCCGCGAAAAACTGTTTTTT. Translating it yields CASSQAGSGREKLFF.

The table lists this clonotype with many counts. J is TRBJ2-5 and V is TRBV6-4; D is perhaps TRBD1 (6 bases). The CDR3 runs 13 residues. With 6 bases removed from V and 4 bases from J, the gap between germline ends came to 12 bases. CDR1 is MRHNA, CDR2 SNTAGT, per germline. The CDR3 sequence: CASSSAQGETQYF. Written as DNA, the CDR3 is TGTGCCAGCAGCTCCGCACAGGGAGAGACCCAGTACTTC.

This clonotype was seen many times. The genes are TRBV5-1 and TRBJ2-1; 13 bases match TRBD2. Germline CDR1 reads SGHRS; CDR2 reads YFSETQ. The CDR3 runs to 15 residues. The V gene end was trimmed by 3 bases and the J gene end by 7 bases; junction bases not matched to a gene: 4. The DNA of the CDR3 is TGCGCCAGCAGCTGGACTAGCGGGGGAGGGAATGAGCAGTTCTTC. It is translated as CASSWTSGGGNEQFF.

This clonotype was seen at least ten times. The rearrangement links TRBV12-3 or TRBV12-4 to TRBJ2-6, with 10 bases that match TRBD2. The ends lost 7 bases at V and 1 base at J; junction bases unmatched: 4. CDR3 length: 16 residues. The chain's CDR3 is CASKSGGVSGANVLTF. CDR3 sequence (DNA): TGTGCCAGCAAGAGCGGGGGGGTTTCTGGGGCCAACGTCCTGACTTTC.

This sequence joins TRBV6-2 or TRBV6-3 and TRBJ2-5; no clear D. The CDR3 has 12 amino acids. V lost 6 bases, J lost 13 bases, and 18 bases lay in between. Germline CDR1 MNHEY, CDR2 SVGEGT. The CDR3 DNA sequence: TGTGCCAGCAGATCGTATATTAAGGTGCCGTACTTC. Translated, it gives CASRSYIKVPYF.

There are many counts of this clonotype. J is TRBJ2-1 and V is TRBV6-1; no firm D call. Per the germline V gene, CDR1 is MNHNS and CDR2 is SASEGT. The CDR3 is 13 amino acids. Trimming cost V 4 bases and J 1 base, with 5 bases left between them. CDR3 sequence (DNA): TGTGCCAGCAGTGCCGGGTCCTACAATGAGCAGTTCTTC. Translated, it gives CASSAGSYNEQFF.

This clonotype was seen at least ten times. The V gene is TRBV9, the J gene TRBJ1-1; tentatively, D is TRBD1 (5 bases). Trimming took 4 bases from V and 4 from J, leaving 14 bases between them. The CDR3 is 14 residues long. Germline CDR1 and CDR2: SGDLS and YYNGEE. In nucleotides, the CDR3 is TGTGCCAGCAGCCTACTACAAAGGGGCACTGAAGCTTTCTTT. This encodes CASSLLQRGTEAFF. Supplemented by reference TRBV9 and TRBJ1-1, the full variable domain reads DSGVTQTPKHLITATGQRVTLRCSPRSGDLSVYWYQQSLDQGLQFLIQYYNGEERAKGNILERFSAQQFPDLHSELNLSSLELGDSALYFCASSLLQRGTEAFFGQGTRLTVV.

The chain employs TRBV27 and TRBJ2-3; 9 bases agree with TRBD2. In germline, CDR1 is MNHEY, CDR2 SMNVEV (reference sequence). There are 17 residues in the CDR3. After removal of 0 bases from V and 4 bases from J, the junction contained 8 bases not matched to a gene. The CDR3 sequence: CASSLSPLAGHPDTQYF. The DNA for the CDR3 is TGTGCCAGCAGTTTATCCCCGCTAGCGGGGCACCCAGATACGCAGTATTTT.

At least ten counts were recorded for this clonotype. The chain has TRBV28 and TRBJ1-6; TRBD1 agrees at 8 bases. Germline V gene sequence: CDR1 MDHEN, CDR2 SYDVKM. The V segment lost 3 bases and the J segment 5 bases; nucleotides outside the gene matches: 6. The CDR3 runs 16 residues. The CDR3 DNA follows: TGTGCCAGCAGTTTGATATTGACAGGGGATAATTCACCCCTCCACTTT. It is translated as CASSLILTGDNSPLHF.

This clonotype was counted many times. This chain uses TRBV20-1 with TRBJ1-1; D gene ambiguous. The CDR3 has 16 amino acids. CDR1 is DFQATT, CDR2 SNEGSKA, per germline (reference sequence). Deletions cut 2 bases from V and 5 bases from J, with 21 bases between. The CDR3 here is CSARTPTAKVGTEAFF. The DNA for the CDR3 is TGCAGTGCTAGAACTCCAACAGCTAAGGTCGGAACTGAAGCTTTCTTT.